This T cell receptor (beta chain) was profiled in a study of blood T cell repertoires in COVID-19. Across the whole study: Samples came from the United States, Italy and Spain, spanning acute and convalescent COVID-19. In each case, the material was cDNA or gDNA derived from T cells, B-cell-depleted T cells, or PBMCs.

Study processing details: From reference gene primer amplification, estimates of nucleated cell counts were derived. Using immunoSEQ multiplex PCR, the repertoire was profiled, and TCRdb retains in-frame clones only, with some absent. V and J calls and clone size are as listed in that table; D and trimming were resolved from the DNA. Of about 240,000 clones in the sample, over 75% are singletons; the top ten hold around 2%. Germline CDR1 and CDR2: WNHNN and SYGVQD (reference sequence). The germline V and J ends were trimmed by 2 bases and 4 bases, with 15 bases remaining between them. This CDR3 spans 16 amino acids.

The sample consisted of peripheral blood. The chain is built from TRBV10-1 and TRBJ2-1, with D perhaps TRBD2 (7 bases). The TCR comes from a man aged 30 to 45 who had recovered from COVID-19. CDR3 amino acids: CASSEGRGGPYNEQFF. CDR3 nucleotides: TGCGCCAGCAGTGAGGGTAGGGGGGGCCCTTACAATGAGCAGTTCTTC.